Following are 2 T cell receptor beta chains from one sample sequenced in a study of T-cell memory formation after mild COVID-19. TCRdb independently ran MiXCR on the 5' RACE reads; one entry per CDR3 protein. The repertoire holds some 88,000 distinct CDR3 sequences, roughly 23% seen once, with about 40% in the top ten. The sample taken for sequencing was PBMCs or a T cell subset sorted from them (not recorded which). Receptors were obtained from a man in his late teens or twenties who had mild COVID-19 (a few samples of this study predate the infection). Cell type and time point are not known.

This clonotype was detected only a few times. The J gene is TRBJ2-3, the V gene TRBV29-1; TRBD2 aligns across 10 bases. The J segment lost 10 bases and the V segment lost 7 bases, leaving 17 bases of the junction unmatched. The V gene's germline CDR1 is SQVTM and CDR2 ANQGSEA. This CDR3 is built from 15 residues. The CDR3 DNA follows: TGCAGCGCCACCGAAGCGGGGGGGGAGCTTCGGGCGCAGTATTTT. This sequence encodes CSATEAGGELRAQYF.

This clonotype has more than one count but fewer than ten. This chain connects TRBV9 to TRBJ2-7; 8 bases line up with TRBD1. The CDR3 runs 15 residues. Germline values: CDR1 SGDLS, CDR2 YYNGEE. The V segment lost 0 bases and the J segment 3 bases; nucleotides outside the gene matches: 5. CDR3 coding DNA: TGTGCCAGCAGCGTAGGGTTCGGACAGGGCTACGAGCAGTACTTC. This encodes CASSVGFGQGYEQYF.